One and the same sample provided the 25 T cell receptor beta chains below, sequenced in a study of CXCR3-negative and CXCR3-positive naive CD8 T cells. 5' RACE with UMI labels generated the TRB cDNA libraries. TCRdb reprocessed the 5' RACE reads; each CDR3 protein has one entry and no DNA is given. The sample shows 41,000 or so distinct CDR3 sequences, and around 1.9% sits with its ten largest clones. The sample taken for sequencing was naive CXCR3- CD8+ T cells from blood. As for subset: CD45RO-CCR7+CD27+CD95- naive CD8+ T cells lacking CXCR3 (TNR3-). The receptors were sampled from a human donor in good health. Some clones in this sample may be carry-over from other donors' samples.

The genes are TRBV6-4 and TRBJ2-2; the D gene TCRdb calls, TRBD2, cannot be checked with no DNA. The CDR3 is 15 residues long. From germline, CDR1 is MRHNA and CDR2 SNTAGT. CDR3: CASSEVAANTGELFF.

This sequence joins TRBV7-3 and TRBJ2-1; TCRdb outputs TRBD2, but without DNA this stays unchecked. This CDR3 is 15 amino acids long. Germline-derived CDR1 and CDR2 are SGHTA and FQGTGA. The CDR3 spells CASSYSGSGYNEQFF.

The chain couples TRBV2 to TRBJ2-1; TCRdb's D call of TRBD2 is untestable without DNA. The germline CDR1 and CDR2 sequences are SNHLY and FYNNEI. The CDR3 loop spans 14 amino acids. The CDR3: CASSVLAGHNEQFF.

This chain connects TRBV4-3 to TRBJ1-1. The V gene's germline CDR1 is LGHNA and CDR2 YSLEER. CDR3 length: 13 residues. CDR3 loop: CASSQPAFSEAFF.

The chain links TRBV10-3 to TRBJ2-2; TCRdb selects TRBD2, and the lack of DNA leaves this call unchecked. Per the germline V gene, CDR1 is ENHRY and CDR2 is SYGVKD. The CDR3 is made up of 18 amino acids. The CDR3 sequence is CAISDTQRGVLTGSWHFF.

The gene calls are TRBV16 and TRBJ1-3. The CDR3 extends over 14 amino acids. Germline CDR1 reads KGHSY; CDR2 reads FQNENV. The CDR3 here is CASSHSTGGNTIYF.

The chain recombines TRBV20-1 with TRBJ1-1; absent DNA, TCRdb's TRBD1 call cannot be checked. Germline lookup yields CDR1 DFQATT and CDR2 SNEGSKA (reference sequence). The CDR3 consists of 14 residues. The CDR3 reads CSARDATGFTEAFF.

V usage is TRBV5-6 and J usage is TRBJ2-7; the D call of TRBD1 rests on TCRdb alone, since no DNA is present to check it. The CDR3 runs 13 residues. Germline values: CDR1 SGHDT, CDR2 YYEEEE. The CDR3 loop is CASRDKGASEQYF.

The chain employs TRBV27 and TRBJ2-7; TCRdb proposes TRBD1, but this gene call is untestable without DNA. There are 15 residues in the CDR3. Germline V gives CDR1 MNHEY, CDR2 SMNVEV (reference sequence). CDR3: CASSLQGGYSYEQYF.

The rearrangement uses TRBV12-3 or TRBV12-4 and TRBJ2-2; TCRdb reports TRBD2, a call that lacks DNA to check it against. The CDR3 runs 15 residues. Here the CDR3 reads CASTQGDLAYGELFF.

The chain employs TRBV29-1 and TRBJ2-1; there is no DNA to check the TCRdb D call of TRBD2. Per the germline V gene, CDR1 is SQVTM and CDR2 is ANQGSEA. The CDR3 is 16 residues long. CDR3 residues: CSVEDPETEAYNEQFF.

This chain links TRBV9 with TRBJ2-1. CDR3 length: 17 amino acids. Per the germline V gene, CDR1 is SGDLS and CDR2 is YYNGEE. This CDR3 reads CASSVMLTRHSYNEQFF.

The chain joins TRBV7-9 to TRBJ2-3; TCRdb picks TRBD1, but there is no DNA to check that call. Germline values: CDR1 SEHNR, CDR2 FQNEAQ (reference sequence). This CDR3 has 15 residues. CDR3 residues: CASSLDPGDTDTQYF. The full variable domain, with the rest looked up from reference TRBV7-9 and TRBJ2-3, is DTGVSQNPRHKITKRGQNVTFRCDPISEHNRLYWYRQTLGQGPEFLTYFQNEAQLEKSRLLSDRFSAERPKGSFSTLEIQRTEQGDSAMYLCASSLDPGDTDTQYFGPGTRLTVL.

V and J are TRBV11-2 and TRBJ2-7; TCRdb outputs TRBD1, but without DNA this stays unchecked. This CDR3 comprises 14 residues. In germline, CDR1 is SGHAT, CDR2 FQNNGV. The CDR3 loop reads CASSLGGQGAVRYF.

J is TRBJ2-4 and V is TRBV29-1; TCRdb selects TRBD1, and the lack of DNA leaves this call unchecked. From germline, CDR1 is SQVTM and CDR2 ANQGSEA. The CDR3 contains 11 residues. This CDR3 is CSVLTGTEAYF.

The V call is TRBV29-1, the J call TRBJ2-4; TCRdb outputs TRBD1, but without DNA this stays unchecked. The CDR3 runs to 13 residues. Per the germline V gene, CDR1 is SQVTM and CDR2 is ANQGSEA. CDR3 residues: CSVVQDRQNIQYF. The variable domain in full, with the rest retrieved from reference TRBV29-1 and TRBJ2-4, is SAVISQKPSRDICQRGTSLTIQCQVDSQVTMMFWYRQQPGQSLTLIATANQGSEATYESGFVIDKFPISRPNLTFSTLTVSNMSPEDSSIYLCSVVQDRQNIQYFGAGTRLSVL.

J is TRBJ2-3 and V is TRBV6-2 or TRBV6-3; TCRdb proposes TRBD1, but this gene call is untestable without DNA. Per the germline V gene, CDR1 is MNHEY and CDR2 is SVGEGT. The CDR3 is 15 residues long. The chain's CDR3 is CASSYGGQGPDTQYF.

The chain has TRBV7-2 and TRBJ2-1. CDR3 size: 16 residues. Per the germline V gene, CDR1 is SGHTA and CDR2 is FQGNSA. CDR3 sequence: CASSPGSSYSYNEQFF.

The gene calls are TRBV6-2 or TRBV6-3 and TRBJ2-1; there is no DNA to check the TCRdb D call of TRBD1. The CDR3 consists of 13 residues. In germline, CDR1 is MNHEY, CDR2 SVGEGT. CDR3 protein: CASSDRGANEQFF.

This chain uses TRBV6-2 or TRBV6-3 with TRBJ2-7. The CDR3 runs to 15 residues. CDR1 is MNHEY and CDR2 is SVGEGT in the germline V gene. The CDR3 sequence: CASSYLRSGAYEQYF.

The genes are TRBV7-8 and TRBJ2-7; there is no DNA to check the TCRdb D call of TRBD1. The germline V gene encodes CDR1 SGHVS and CDR2 FQNEAQ. There are 16 residues in the CDR3. CDR3 sequence: CASSSSPGQGAWEQYF.

V gene TRBV19 combines with J gene TRBJ1-5; TCRdb's D call, TRBD1, is unchecked because there is no DNA. Germline CDR1 and CDR2: LNHDA and SQIVND (reference sequence). The CDR3 runs to 15 residues. Here the CDR3 reads CASTMTGQSNQPQHF.

The chain recombines TRBV27 with TRBJ2-7; TCRdb outputs TRBD1, but without DNA this stays unchecked. The CDR3 runs to 13 residues. CDR1 and CDR2 from the germline V gene are MNHEY and SMNVEV (reference sequence). This CDR3 reads CASSFGQGGEQYF.

This clonotype counts as medium-sized (0.01 to 0.1%) by frequency. The chain employs TRBV11-3 and TRBJ2-1; the TRBD1 assignment by TCRdb is unverifiable without DNA. The CDR3 spans 15 residues. CDR1 is SGHNT and CDR2 is YENEEA in the germline V gene. The CDR3 region is CASSARAGYSNEQFF.

The V call is TRBV6-5, the J call TRBJ2-3; the TRBD1 assignment by TCRdb is unverifiable without DNA. The V gene's germline CDR1 is MNHEY and CDR2 SVGAGI. The CDR3 runs 15 residues. CDR3 protein: CASSETPGVADTQYF.